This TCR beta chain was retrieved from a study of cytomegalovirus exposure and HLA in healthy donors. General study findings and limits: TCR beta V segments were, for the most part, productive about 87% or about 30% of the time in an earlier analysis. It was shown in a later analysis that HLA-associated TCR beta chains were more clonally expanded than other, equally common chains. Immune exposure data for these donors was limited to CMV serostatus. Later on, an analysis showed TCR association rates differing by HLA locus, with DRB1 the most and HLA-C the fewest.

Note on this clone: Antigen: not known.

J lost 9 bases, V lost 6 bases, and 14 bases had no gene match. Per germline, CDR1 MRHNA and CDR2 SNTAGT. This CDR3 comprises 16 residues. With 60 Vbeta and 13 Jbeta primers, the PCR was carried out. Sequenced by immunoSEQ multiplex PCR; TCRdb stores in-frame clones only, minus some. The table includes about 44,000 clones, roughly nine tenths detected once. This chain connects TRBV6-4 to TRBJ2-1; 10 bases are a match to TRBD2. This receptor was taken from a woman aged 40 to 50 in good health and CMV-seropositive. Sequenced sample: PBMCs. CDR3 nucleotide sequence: TGTGCCAGCAGCCCACTAGCGGGATCACCTTCCGGTGAGCAGTTCTTC. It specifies CASSPLAGSPSGEQFF.